This TCR beta chain appears in the sequencing data of a study of Ad26.COV2.S vaccination and SARS-CoV-2 variants (dated by TCRdb to about 2021). Broadly, across the study: Donors in the vaccine arm were drawn from COV1001, a phase I-IIa trial of Ad26.COV2.S in healthy adults that was multicentre, randomized, double-blind and placebo-controlled. Trial participants were randomized into five groups of five: low-dose or high-dose Ad26.COV2.S given once or twice, or placebo on both occasions. TCRbeta repertoire sequencing was used to assess the specificity and breadth of SARS-CoV-2-reactive T cell receptors after Ad26.COV2.S vaccination. The TCR-sequenced set comprised approximately 30 samples: around 20 Ad26.COV2.S vaccine recipients, 5 placebo recipients and 8 SARS-CoV-2 convalescent individuals. Ad26.COV2.S was administered intramuscularly at 5 x 10^10 or 1 x 10^11 viral particles, either as a single shot or as two shots given 56 days apart. Throughout the experiments and outcome assessment, investigators stayed blinded to trial group allocation.

Clipping removes 0 bases from V and 5 bases from J, with 0 as the unmatched junction base count. The CDR3 starts with the cysteine, ends with the phenylalanine, and has 15 residues. The CDR3 DNA has 45 bases and is translated from base 1. CDR1 and CDR2 are drawn from the germline V gene: MRHNA, SNTAGT. This clone was detected ten times or more. Its cognate antigen has yet to be identified. The sample holds no much larger clone one base away, and base qualities are not on file. The immunoSEQ Assay was the method used to sequence TCRbeta CDR3 regions. After extraction, genomic DNA underwent amplification by bias-controlled multiplex PCR, followed by high-throughput sequencing. Per the original workflow: To quantify the absolute abundance of every unique TCRbeta CDR3 region, sequences were collapsed and filtered. T cell fraction was estimated by normalization of TCRbeta template counts to usable DNA, with usable DNA being measured through amplification of reference genes present in all nucleated cells. Repertoire TCRs were annotated as SARS-CoV-2-specific when V gene, CDR3 amino acid sequence and J gene were exactly matched to a known reactive TCR set. MIRA supplied the reference SARS-CoV-2 TCR set, which was filtered for enrichment in COVID-19-positive ImmuneCODE repertoires so that public or cross-reactive TCRs were removed. Drawing on the MIRA antigens, annotated TCRs were analysed further at the level of specific ORF or position within ORF. Breadth was defined as the number of annotated unique rearrangements divided by the total number of unique productive rearrangements, and depth was defined as the summed frequency of the annotated unique rearrangements. TCR breadth was compared between groups using two-sided Wilcoxon rank-sum tests. TCRdb retrieved this table from immuneACCESS and kept in-frame rearrangements only. Not all clones are present; in checked studies, unresolved V genes account for under half, and no reason is known for the remainder. V and J calls and clone size follow that table, whereas D and trimming were derived from the DNA. The sample profile shows 400,000 to 500,000 clones; over 75% of them were found once. The biggest ten clones account for 3.6% of the sample.

The treatment or condition label on this specimen signifies: about 20 received Ad26.COV2.S at low or high dose, single or two shots; 5 received placebo; per-sample allocation not given. Repertoires of vaccine and placebo recipients were sequenced from samples taken on day 63 after the first injection. Between 29 July and 7 August 2020, Cohort 1b enrolled around 24 adults aged 18-55 years at one site in Boston, USA. Ad26.COV2.S was a replication-incompetent adenovirus type 26 vector that expressed a prefusion-stabilized SARS-CoV-2 spike protein derived from the original Wuhan strain. General conclusions and limits of the study: It was noted by the authors that total T cell responses may have been underestimated by the TCR breadth and depth analyses. Substantial breadth of spike-specific CD8+ and CD4+ T cell responses was reported after vaccination. The study lacked the statistical power to compare responses across vaccine doses or regimens. Spike-specific TCR breadth was higher in Ad26.COV2.S recipients than in placebo recipients (P = 0.0014). Vaccine and placebo recipients had comparable non-spike TCR breadth, which fits with the vaccine containing only spike.

The material sequenced was peripheral blood, taken in a trial of Ad26.COV2.S vaccine versus placebo. This chain is built from TRBV6-4 and TRBJ2-3; 12 junctional bases match TRBD2. This TCR was sampled from a person between 18 and 65 years old who received the Ad26.COV2.S COVID-19 vaccine or a placebo. The CDR3 here reads CASSDSTSGGDTQYF. The DNA is as follows: TGTGCCAGCAGTGACTCGACTAGCGGGGGAGATACGCAGTATTTT.